The 29 T cell receptor beta chains reported below all come from one sample, sequenced in a study of blood T cell repertoires in COVID-19 (dated by TCRdb to the early 2020s). The method was the immunoSEQ multiplex PCR assay. What TCRdb holds here is the immuneACCESS table cut down to in-frame rearrangements. Part of the clones is not present; checked against another copy, under half of the missing clones reflect an unresolved V gene, and the others are unexplained. The sample table holds 470,000 or so clones, of which 75% to 90% were seen once. About 4.3% of the sample rests with the top ten. Specimen: peripheral blood. The receptors were sampled from a woman in her twenties or thirties with acute or convalescent COVID-19.

This clone was seen more than once but under ten times. This sequence joins TRBV3-1 (or the pseudogene TRBV3-2) and TRBJ2-7; 10 bases are a match to TRBD2. V lost 1 base, J lost 7 bases, and 4 bases stayed unmatched. The germline V gene encodes CDR1 LGHDT and CDR2 YNNKEL (reference sequence). The CDR3 is 14 residues long. In DNA, the CDR3 is TGTGCCAGCAGCCAAGGAGCGGGGGGGCCGGAGCAGTACTTC. Protein sequence: CASSQGAGGPEQYF.

The chain recombines TRBV24-1 with TRBJ2-3; 8 positions agree with TRBD2. The V segment lost 4 bases and the J segment 0 bases; nucleotides outside the gene matches: 8. The CDR3 is made up of 17 amino acids. Germline V gives CDR1 KGHDR, CDR2 SFDVKD. CDR3 protein: CATSDTRAGGSTDTQYF. The CDR3 DNA is TGTGCCACCAGTGACACCAGGGCGGGAGGCAGCACAGATACGCAGTATTTT.

The V and J genes are TRBV24-1 and TRBJ2-1; TRBD2 matches 12 bases. The V and J ends lost 6 bases and 3 bases, in that order; junction bases with no gene match: 5. Germline CDR1 and CDR2: KGHDR and SFDVKD. The CDR3 consists of 16 residues. For the CDR3, the DNA is TGTGCCACCAGTCCTGGACTAGCGGGGCTCTACAATGAGCAGTTCTTC. Translated: CATSPGLAGLYNEQFF.

The chain combines TRBV19 with TRBJ1-1, with a tentative D call TRBD1 (6 bases). V lost 5 bases to trimming and J lost 4 bases, with 11 bases between them. CDR1 and CDR2 from the germline V gene are LNHDA and SQIVND (reference sequence). The length of the CDR3 is 13 residues. The CDR3 nucleotides read TGTGCCAGTAGTGACCACAGGGTCACTGAAGCTTTCTTT. Its translation is CASSDHRVTEAFF.

J is TRBJ2-1 and V is TRBV2; D gene uncertain. The V end lost 6 bases, the J end lost 15 bases, and 18 bases lay between the germline ends. The CDR3 length is 12 residues. Per the germline V gene, CDR1 is SNHLY and CDR2 is FYNNEI. In nucleotides, the CDR3 is TGTGCCAGCAGACAAGACTCCCAGTATTGGTTCTTC. It encodes CASRQDSQYWFF.

This sequence joins TRBV3-1 (or the pseudogene TRBV3-2) and TRBJ2-7; 13 nucleotides line up with TRBD2. J was trimmed by 3 bases and V by 4 bases; bases with no gene match: 3. Germline V gene sequence: CDR1 LGHDT, CDR2 YNNKEL (reference sequence). The CDR3 is 15 residues long. CDR3 sequence reads: CASSRGLAGDYEQYF. The CDR3 region has the DNA TGTGCCAGCAGCCGCGGACTAGCGGGGGACTACGAGCAGTACTTC.

The chain has TRBV5-4 and TRBJ1-4; TRBD1 matches at 10 bases. V trimming: 1 base; J trimming: 5 bases; junction bases outside the gene matches: 5. The germline V gene has CDR1 SGHNT and CDR2 YYREEE (reference sequence). CDR3 size: 16 residues. The CDR3 region has the DNA TGTGCCAGCAGCTTGTCTCCGGGACAGGGGAATGAAAAACTGTTTTTT. It yields the protein CASSLSPGQGNEKLFF. The full variable domain, its missing parts supplied by reference TRBV5-4 and TRBJ1-4, is ETGVTQSPTHLIKTRGQQVTLRCSSQSGHNTVSWYQQALGQGPQFIFQYYREEENGRGNFPPRFSGLQFPNYSSELNVNALELDDSALYLCASSLSPGQGNEKLFFGSGTQLSVL.

This chain joins TRBV2 and TRBJ2-2, with D possibly TRBD1 on 6 matching bases. The CDR3 is 14 amino acids. Trimming pared 5 bases from V and 1 base from J, leaving 8 bases between. The germline gives CDR1 SNHLY, CDR2 FYNNEI. In DNA form, the CDR3 reads TGTGCCAGCAGTCCGACAGGGAACACCGGGGAGCTGTTTTTT. This sequence encodes CASSPTGNTGELFF.

V and J are TRBV19 and TRBJ1-4; possibly TRBD1 for D (5 bases). V was trimmed by 6 bases and J by 0 bases, leaving 14 bases between them. Germline assignment: CDR1 LNHDA and CDR2 SQIVND (reference sequence). This CDR3 region has 16 residues. CDR3 protein: CASRSQRGSTNEKLFF. CDR3 bases: TGTGCCAGTAGAAGTCAACGGGGGTCAACTAATGAAAAACTGTTTTTT.

The genes are TRBV7-9 and TRBJ1-5, with D possibly TRBD1 on 5 matching bases. The CDR3 runs 12 residues. Germline V lookup: CDR1 SEHNR, CDR2 FQNEAQ (reference sequence). Deletions cut 5 bases from V and 11 bases from J, with 13 bases between. CDR3 protein: CASSNQGLTQHF. CDR3 nucleotides: TGTGCCAGCAGCAATCAGGGTCTGACCCAGCATTTT.

This chain joins TRBV5-1 and TRBJ2-7; 9 positions match TRBD1. V shed 9 bases, J shed 3 bases, and the junction held 10 bases outside the gene matches. CDR1 and CDR2 from the germline V gene are SGHRS and YFSETQ. CDR3 length: 14 amino acids. The CDR3 nucleotides read TGCGCCACCAACACAGGGGGCGGCGACTACGAGCAGTACTTC. Translation: CATNTGGGDYEQYF.

This clone occurred once. This chain connects TRBV10-3 to TRBJ1-1, with D perhaps matching TRBD1 (6 bases). With 1 base removed from V and 4 bases from J, the gap between germline ends came to 13 bases. The CDR3 runs to 15 residues. Germline CDR1 and CDR2: ENHRY and SYGVKD. The CDR3 coding sequence is TGTGCCATCAGTGAGTTATTGGGAGGGGGCACTGAAGCTTTCTTT. Translation gives CAISELLGGGTEAFF.

The gene calls are TRBV6-1 and TRBJ1-6; D is undetermined. The CDR3 sequence is 18 residues long. The germline gives CDR1 MNHNS, CDR2 SASEGT. Deletions cut 1 base from V and 6 bases from J, with 19 bases between. CDR3 DNA: TGTGCCAGCAGTGAAGTAGATGGTGGCAGAGGCTTTAATTCACCCCTCCACTTT. Protein product: CASSEVDGGRGFNSPLHF.

V usage is TRBV2 and J usage is TRBJ1-1, with 7 bases that match TRBD1. CDR3 size: 13 residues. The germline V gene encodes CDR1 SNHLY and CDR2 FYNNEI. The trim removed 8 bases at V and 4 bases at J, leaving 7 bases unmatched. CDR3 region: CASGYRGGTEAFF. In nucleotides, the CDR3 is TGTGCCAGCGGATACAGGGGCGGCACTGAAGCTTTCTTT.

CDR3 amino acids: CASSSRGQSYNEQFF. The CDR3 coding sequence is TGTGCCAGCAGTTCTCGCGGACAGTCCTACAATGAGCAGTTCTTC. The V call is TRBV28, the J call TRBJ2-1; the D gene is possibly TRBD1 (6 bases). V was pared by 4 bases and J by 1 base, with 11 bases between. CDR1 is MDHEN and CDR2 is SYDVKM in the germline V gene. The CDR3 consists of 15 residues.

This clone was seen once. The V call is TRBV30, the J call TRBJ1-2, with 8 bases matching TRBD1. V was clipped by 2 bases and J by 8 bases; unmatched bases: 10. The V gene's germline CDR1 is GTSNPN and CDR2 SVGIG (reference sequence). CDR3 length: 14 amino acids. The CDR3: CAWSKGQGASGYTF. CDR3 nucleotides: TGTGCCTGGAGTAAGGGGCAGGGGGCGAGCGGCTACACCTTC. Full variable domain (missing parts from reference TRBV30 and TRBJ1-2): SQTIHQWPATLVQPVGSPLSLECTVEGTSNPNLYWYRQAAGRGLQLLFYSVGIGQISSEVPQNLSASRPQDRQFILSSKKLLLSDSGFYLCAWSKGQGASGYTFGSGTRLTVV.

The chain links TRBV4-1 to TRBJ1-6; D call uncertain. Trimming took 6 bases from V and 7 from J, leaving 13 bases between them. CDR1 is MGHRA and CDR2 is YSYEKL in the germline V gene. CDR3 length: 14 residues. This CDR3 is CASSSPSMNSPLHF. The CDR3, as DNA: TGCGCCAGCAGTTCCCCTTCTATGAATTCACCCCTCCACTTT.

This sequence joins TRBV9 and TRBJ2-5; maybe TRBD2 (5 bases). The CDR3 covers 16 residues. The germline gives CDR1 SGDLS, CDR2 YYNGEE. V lost 4 bases and J 4 bases, leaving 20 bases between the germline ends. As DNA, the CDR3 is TGTGCCAGCAGCTCAGACCCGGATGTGGGGAGAGAGACCCAGTACTTC. As protein: CASSSDPDVGRETQYF. The complete variable domain, with remaining parts taken from reference TRBV9 and TRBJ2-5, reads DSGVTQTPKHLITATGQRVTLRCSPRSGDLSVYWYQQSLDQGLQFLIQYYNGEERAKGNILERFSAQQFPDLHSELNLSSLELGDSALYFCASSSDPDVGRETQYFGPGTRLLVL.

The rearrangement links TRBV20-1 to TRBJ1-2; perhaps TRBD1 as D (5 bases). V gave up 7 bases and J gave up 6 bases, with 6 bases separating them. Germline V gene sequence: CDR1 DFQATT, CDR2 SNEGSKA (reference sequence). The length of the CDR3 is 9 residues. CDR3 coding DNA: TGCAGTGAGGGGAATGGCTACACCTTC. Its protein is CSEGNGYTF.

This clone was seen only once. This sequence joins TRBV15 and TRBJ2-4; TRBD2 is a possible D gene (6 bases). The CDR3 covers 14 residues. Per germline, CDR1 LNHNV and CDR2 YYDKDF (reference sequence). V lost 6 bases and J lost 8, with 17 bases in between. The CDR3 here is CATRAGNSGHIQYF. Written as DNA, the CDR3 is TGTGCCACCAGGGCGGGGAATAGTGGGCACATTCAGTACTTC. The variable domain in full, with the rest retrieved from reference TRBV15 and TRBJ2-4, is DAMVIQNPRYQVTQFGKPVTLSCSQTLNHNVMYWYQQKSSQAPKLLFHYYDKDFNNEADTPDNFQSRRPNTSFCFLDIRSPGLGDTAMYLCATRAGNSGHIQYFGAGTRLSVL.

The chain uses TRBV7-2 and TRBJ2-5, with 7 positions matching TRBD2. The CDR3 is 16 amino acids. The V gene end was trimmed by 4 bases and the J gene end by 2 bases; junction bases not matched to a gene: 10. Germline CDR1 reads SGHTA; CDR2 reads FQGNSA. CDR3 protein: CASSSPPGTTQETQYF. As DNA, the CDR3 is TGTGCCAGCAGCTCCCCCCCCGGGACTACGCAAGAGACCCAGTACTTC.

The rearrangement joins TRBV10-3 to TRBJ2-7; perhaps TRBD1 as D (5 bases). The V gene's germline CDR1 is ENHRY and CDR2 SYGVKD. V was pared by 3 bases and J by 0 bases, with 15 bases between. The CDR3 runs 16 residues. CDR3 coding DNA: TGTGCCATCAGTGACCCCAGGGCCGTAACCTCCTACGAGCAGTACTTC. It is translated as CAISDPRAVTSYEQYF.

V usage is TRBV21-1 and J usage is TRBJ2-7; the table's D call TRBD1 went unverified against the DNA. TRBV21-1 constitutes a pseudogene. The CDR3 runs to 17 residues. CDR3 in DNA: TGTGCCAGCAGCAAAGTAGACAGGGGCAATGGACTCTACGAGCAGTACTTC. Protein sequence: CASSKVDRGNGLYEQYF.

The gene calls are TRBV12-2 and TRBJ2-1; no DNA check was done on the table's D call, TRBD1. TRBV12-2 is a pseudogene. CDR3 length: 24 residues. The CDR3: CAPSVLLLETFWADKTGAYNEQFF. The CDR3 DNA follows: TGTGCCCCCTCCGTTTTGTTGTTGGAGACCTTCTGGGCCGATAAAACAGGAGCCTACAATGAGCAGTTCTTC.

The chain couples TRBV5-4 to TRBJ1-1; no reliable D call. The CDR3 totals 14 residues. Germline V gene data show CDR1 as SGHNT and CDR2 as YYREEE (reference sequence). Trimming removed 4 bases from V and 7 bases from J, with 17 bases in between. The CDR3 sequence: CASSPQSLRGEAFF. CDR3 DNA sequence: TGTGCCAGCAGCCCACAGAGTCTGCGTGGTGAAGCTTTCTTT.

The chain has TRBV6-5 and TRBJ2-5, with D possibly being TRBD1 (6 bases). Trimming removed 6 bases at V and 0 bases at J, with 8 bases between. Germline V gene lookup returns CDR1 MNHEY and CDR2 SVGAGI. CDR3 length: 13 amino acids. CDR3 coding DNA: TGTGCCAGCAGCGGACAGCACCAAGAGACCCAGTACTTC. Its protein product is CASSGQHQETQYF.

This chain links TRBV5-1 with TRBJ2-1, with TRBD2 matching 16 bases. Germline-derived CDR1 and CDR2 are SGHRS and YFSETQ. The CDR3 is 19 amino acids. The ends lost 4 bases at V and 1 base at J; junction bases unmatched: 8. This CDR3 reads CASSRPGLAGGPSYNEQFF. For the CDR3, the DNA is TGCGCCAGCAGCAGACCGGGACTAGCGGGGGGGCCTTCCTACAATGAGCAGTTCTTC.

The gene calls are TRBV4-2 and TRBJ1-5; D is undetermined. The CDR3 spans 15 residues. In germline, CDR1 is LGHNA, CDR2 YNFKEQ. Trimming pared 1 base from V and 2 bases from J, leaving 9 bases between. In DNA, the CDR3 is TGTGCCAGCAGCCAAGTGGGCAGTCGCAATCAGCCCCAGCATTTT. This gives the protein CASSQVGSRNQPQHF.

The chain joins TRBV27 to TRBJ2-7; 9 bases line up with TRBD2. Germline V gene sequence: CDR1 MNHEY, CDR2 SMNVEV (reference sequence). There are 14 residues in the CDR3. The J segment lost 4 bases and the V segment lost 3 bases, leaving 4 bases of the junction unmatched. CDR3 DNA sequence: TGTGCCAGCAGTTTTCAAGCGGGGGGTTACGAGCAGTACTTC. It specifies CASSFQAGGYEQYF.